The 17 T cell receptor beta chains in this list originate from one sample, sequenced in a study of blood T cell repertoires in COVID-19. Here immunoSEQ multiplex PCR was the method, and the copy in TCRdb shows in-frame clones only, minus some. The sample contains roughly 53,000 clones, about 88% of which appear only once. Sequenced: peripheral blood. The receptors originated from a man aged 40-55 years with active COVID-19.

The chain recombines TRBV19 with TRBJ2-7, with D possibly TRBD2 on 6 matching bases. V was pared by 5 bases and J by 6 bases, with 23 bases between. Looked up from germline, CDR1 is LNHDA and CDR2 is SQIVND (reference sequence). The CDR3 runs 16 residues. Here the CDR3 reads CASSVGKGTPILEQYF. The CDR3 DNA is TGTGCCAGTAGTGTAGGGAAAGGGACTCCAATTCTCGAGCAGTACTTC.

The gene calls are TRBV3-1 (or the pseudogene TRBV3-2) and TRBJ2-7; 15 positions match TRBD2. From germline, CDR1 is LGHDT and CDR2 YNNKEL (reference sequence). The trim removed 4 bases at V and 5 bases at J, leaving 6 bases unmatched. The CDR3 covers 16 residues. CDR3 sequence: CASSRGLAGGPHEQYF. CDR3 DNA sequence: TGTGCCAGCAGCCGTGGACTAGCGGGAGGGCCTCACGAGCAGTACTTC.

The chain is built from TRBV6-5 and TRBJ2-5; D unclear. Germline V gives CDR1 MNHEY, CDR2 SVGAGI. The CDR3 length is 13 residues. Trimming shortened V by 1 base and J by 5 bases, and 8 bases separated the two germline ends. CDR3 DNA: TGTGCCAGCAGTTACTATAGCTGGGAGACCCAGTACTTC. It specifies CASSYYSWETQYF.

The rearrangement joins TRBV25-1 to TRBJ2-3; 7 positions agree with TRBD2. CDR1 and CDR2 from the germline V gene are MGHDK and SYGVNS. This CDR3 is built from 12 residues. J was trimmed by 9 bases and V by 5 bases; bases with no gene match: 5. For the CDR3, the DNA is TGTGCCAGCAGTATTGGCGGGAGCACGCAGTATTTT. It encodes CASSIGGSTQYF.

V is TRBV15 and J is TRBJ1-1, with D perhaps matching TRBD1 (5 bases). The V gene lost 9 bases and the J gene lost 1 base, with 12 bases spanning the gap. The CDR3 has 13 residues. Germline CDR1 LNHNV, CDR2 YYDKDF (reference sequence). The CDR3 region has the DNA TGTGCCACTCTGTCAGGGCAGAACACTGAAGCTTTCTTT. Translating gives CATLSGQNTEAFF.

This clone was seen a handful of times. The chain uses TRBV19 and TRBJ2-7; TRBD1 aligns across 10 bases. The CDR3 is made up of 14 amino acids. Germline V gene data show CDR1 as LNHDA and CDR2 as SQIVND (reference sequence). J lost 6 bases, V lost 4 bases, and 6 bases had no gene match. The CDR3 coding sequence is TGTGCCAGTAGTAGGGGACAGGGGCTTTTCGAGCAGTACTTC. Its protein is CASSRGQGLFEQYF.

The count of this clone is one. V gene TRBV18 combines with J gene TRBJ2-3; TRBD1 agrees at 8 bases. V was clipped by 4 bases and J by 0 bases; unmatched bases: 6. This CDR3 is built from 16 residues. Per germline, CDR1 KGHSH and CDR2 LQKENI. The CDR3 protein is CASSLRTGWSTDTQYF. The DNA for the CDR3 is TGTGCCAGCTCACTTCGGACAGGGTGGAGCACAGATACGCAGTATTTT.

This clone was detected only once. This chain connects TRBV19 to TRBJ2-4, with D possibly matching TRBD2 (6 bases). The CDR3 contains 15 residues. V was clipped by 4 bases and J by 3 bases, with 13 bases between them. Germline assignment: CDR1 LNHDA and CDR2 SQIVND (reference sequence). The chain's CDR3 is CASSNSAEGKNIQYF. As DNA, the CDR3 is TGTGCCAGTAGTAACTCCGCGGAGGGCAAAAACATTCAGTACTTC.

This sequence joins TRBV3-1 (or the pseudogene TRBV3-2) and TRBJ1-2; D possibly corresponds to TRBD1 (6 bases). V was clipped by 4 bases and J by 4 bases, with 16 bases between them. CDR3 length equals 15 residues. Germline lookup yields CDR1 LGHDT and CDR2 YNNKEL (reference sequence). The CDR3 spells CASSPLLGQSYGYTF. The CDR3 bases are TGTGCCAGCAGCCCTCTATTAGGACAGAGCTATGGCTACACCTTC.

The DNA of the CDR3 is TGTGCCAGTAGTATAGACTCGGGACAGGTCTGCTACGAGCAGTACTTC. As protein: CASSIDSGQVCYEQYF. The V gene is TRBV19, the J gene TRBJ2-7; 8 bases are a match to TRBD1. The CDR3 is 16 amino acids. Germline-derived CDR1 and CDR2 are LNHDA and SQIVND (reference sequence). V lost 0 bases and J lost 3; bases outside the gene matches: 7.

This chain uses TRBV28 with TRBJ2-1; 8 bases match TRBD1. The V gene's germline CDR1 is MDHEN and CDR2 SYDVKM. CDR3 length: 15 amino acids. V shed 8 bases, J shed 3 bases, and the junction held 9 bases outside the gene matches. This CDR3 reads CASPSAGGLYNEQFF. CDR3 nucleotide sequence: TGTGCCAGCCCCTCGGCAGGGGGCCTCTACAATGAGCAGTTCTTC.

The rearrangement joins TRBV3-1 (or the pseudogene TRBV3-2) to TRBJ2-1, with 11 bases matching TRBD2. CDR1 is LGHDT and CDR2 is YNNKEL in the germline V gene (reference sequence). After removal of 0 bases from V and 2 bases from J, the junction contained 3 bases not matched to a gene. The CDR3 has 17 amino acids. The CDR3 protein is CASSQDTSGSAYNEQFF. CDR3 DNA: TGTGCCAGCAGCCAAGACACTAGCGGGAGTGCCTACAATGAGCAGTTCTTC.

In DNA, the CDR3 is TGCGCCAGCAGCTTGGGGGGACTGGGGGGTTTCGCCTATAATTCACCCCTCCACTTT. As protein: CASSLGGLGGFAYNSPLHF. The chain carries TRBV5-1 and TRBJ1-6, with D maybe TRBD1 (5 bases). The CDR3 contains 19 residues. V lost 0 bases, J lost 2 bases, and 18 bases lay in between. CDR1 is SGHRS, CDR2 YFSETQ, per germline.

This chain joins TRBV5-1 and TRBJ1-3; D may be TRBD1 (5 bases). This CDR3 has 16 residues. Germline values: CDR1 SGHRS, CDR2 YFSETQ. V shed 2 bases and J shed 2 bases, with 14 bases lying between them. CDR3 nucleotides: TGCGCCAGCAGCTTCTCGGGGGGATCGGCTGGAAACACCATATATTTT. It is translated as CASSFSGGSAGNTIYF.

The chain is built from TRBV27 and TRBJ1-1; 7 bases align to TRBD1. In germline, CDR1 is MNHEY, CDR2 SMNVEV (reference sequence). The CDR3 has 16 amino acids. The ends lost 2 bases at V and 1 base at J; junction bases unmatched: 7. CDR3 coding DNA: TGTGCCAGCAGTTTACCCTCGGGACAGAAGAACACTGAAGCTTTCTTT. Translated, it gives CASSLPSGQKNTEAFF.

V is TRBV30 and J is TRBJ2-7, with 10 bases matching TRBD2. CDR3 length: 15 residues. J lost 7 bases, V lost 2 bases, and 11 bases had no gene match. The germline V gene encodes CDR1 GTSNPN and CDR2 SVGIG (reference sequence). CDR3 in amino acids: CAWSRGAGGPREQYF. The CDR3 DNA reads TGTGCCTGGAGTAGGGGAGCGGGAGGGCCGAGGGAGCAGTACTTC.

CDR3 loop: CATSFGRVSTDTQYF. In DNA, the CDR3 is TGTGCCACCAGTTTCGGGAGAGTTAGCACAGATACGCAGTATTTT. This rearrangement joins TRBV24-1 to TRBJ2-3; maybe TRBD2 (6 bases). CDR3 size: 15 residues. Between the trimmed V and J ends, which lost 6 bases and 0 bases, there was a span of 12 bases. The germline V gene has CDR1 KGHDR and CDR2 SFDVKD.